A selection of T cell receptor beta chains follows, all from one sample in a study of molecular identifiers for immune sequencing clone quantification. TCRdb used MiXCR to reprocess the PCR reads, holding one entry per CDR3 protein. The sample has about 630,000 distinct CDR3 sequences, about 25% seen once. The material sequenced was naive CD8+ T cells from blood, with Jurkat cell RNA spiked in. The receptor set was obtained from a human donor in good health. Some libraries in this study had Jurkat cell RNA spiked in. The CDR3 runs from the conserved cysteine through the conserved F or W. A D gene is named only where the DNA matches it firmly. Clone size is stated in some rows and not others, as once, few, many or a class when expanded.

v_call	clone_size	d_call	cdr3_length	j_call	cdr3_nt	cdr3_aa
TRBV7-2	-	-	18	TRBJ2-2	TGTGCCAGCAGCTTAGAGGAAATGGGGTCCATCGGAGTCGGGGAGCTGTTTTTT	CASSLEEMGSIGVGELFF
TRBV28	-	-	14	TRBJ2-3	TGTGCCAGCAGTTTTGGGCAGGCGACAGCTACGCAGTATTTT	CASSFGQATATQYF
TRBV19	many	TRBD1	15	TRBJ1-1	TGTGCCAGTAGTATTCGCGGACAGGGGGCGTATGAAGCTTTCTTT	CASSIRGQGAYEAFF
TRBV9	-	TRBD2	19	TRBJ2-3	TGTGCCAGCAGCGCGTCCGACGTCGGACTAGCGGGGTTTACAGATACGCAGTATTTT	CASSASDVGLAGFTDTQYF
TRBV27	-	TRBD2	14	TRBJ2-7	TGTGCCAGCCGTGGACTAGCGGGTATCTACGAGCAGTACTTC	CASRGLAGIYEQYF
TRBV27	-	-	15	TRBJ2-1	TGTGCCAGCAGTTTAGCGGGGGCCCTTTCCAATGAGCAGTTCTTC	CASSLAGALSNEQFF
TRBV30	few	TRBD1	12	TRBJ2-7	TGTGCCTGGGAGGACAGGGACTACGAGCAGTACTTC	CAWEDRDYEQYF
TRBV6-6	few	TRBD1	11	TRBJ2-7	TGTGCCAGCAGTTTCAGACAGGGGCAGTACTTC	CASSFRQGQYF
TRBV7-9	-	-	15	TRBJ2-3	TGTGCCAGCAGCAAAAGGACTACATACACAGATACGCAGTATTTT	CASSKRTTYTDTQYF
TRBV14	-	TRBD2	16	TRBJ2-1	TGTGCCAGCAGCCTCGGGACTAGCAAAAGGAGTGATGAGCAGTTCTTC	CASSLGTSKRSDEQFF
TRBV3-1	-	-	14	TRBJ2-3	TGTGCCTGCAGCCCCCGAGCCGGGGCAGTTTTCCAGTATTTT	CACSPRAGAVFQYF
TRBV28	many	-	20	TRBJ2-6	TGTGCCAGCTGCCCATCCCGGACAAACAGGGAAAGCTCTGGGGCCAACGTCCTGACTTTC	CASCPSRTNRESSGANVLTF
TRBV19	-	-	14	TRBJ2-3	TGTGCCACCAACCTAGGAAACCCCACAGATACGCAGTATTTT	CATNLGNPTDTQYF
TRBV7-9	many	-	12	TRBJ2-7	TGTGCCAGCAGCCTACAGTCCTACGAGCAGTACTTC	CASSLQSYEQYF
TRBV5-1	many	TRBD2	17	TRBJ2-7	TGCGCCAGCAGCCCGGGACTAGCGGGAGTAGCCTCCTACGAGCAGTACTTC	CASSPGLAGVASYEQYF
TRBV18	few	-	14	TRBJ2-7	TGTGCCAGCTCACAGTCGACAGCCGACTACGAGCAGTACTTC	CASSQSTADYEQYF
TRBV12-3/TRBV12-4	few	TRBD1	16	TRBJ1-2	TGTGCCAGCAGTCCCAGCCTACAGGGGACTAACTATGGCTACACCTTC	CASSPSLQGTNYGYTF
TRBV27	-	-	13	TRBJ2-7	TGTGCCAGCAGCCGTTCGCTGGCCTACGAGCAGTACTTC	CASSRSLAYEQYF
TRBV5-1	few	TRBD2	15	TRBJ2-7	TGCGCCACAGCCCGGAGTGGGGGGGATATCTACGAGCAGTACTTC	CATARSGGDIYEQYF
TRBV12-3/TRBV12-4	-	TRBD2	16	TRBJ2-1	TGTGCCAGCAGTTTAGATGGAGCGGGGGGAGACAATGAGCAGTTCTTC	CASSLDGAGGDNEQFF
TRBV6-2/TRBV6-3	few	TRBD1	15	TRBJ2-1	TGTGCCAGCATCGACCTACCGGGACAGTACAATGAGCAGTTCTTC	CASIDLPGQYNEQFF
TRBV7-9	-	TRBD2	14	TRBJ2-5	TGTGCCAGCAGCACCCGGGAGGTGCAAGAGACCCAGTACTTC	CASSTREVQETQYF
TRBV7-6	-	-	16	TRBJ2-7	TGTGCCAGCAGCCCCAGTTTGAGGGCCTCCTCCTACGAGCAGTACTTC	CASSPSLRASSYEQYF
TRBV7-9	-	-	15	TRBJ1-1	TGTGCCAGCAGCTTAGTAAGTGCGGGGAACACTGAAGCTTTCTTT	CASSLVSAGNTEAFF
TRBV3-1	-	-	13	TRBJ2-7	TGTGCCAGCAGCCCCCCGGACAGTCTAGAGCAGTACTTC	CASSPPDSLEQYF
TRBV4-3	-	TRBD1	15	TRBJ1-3	TGCGCCAGCAGCTCGGGGACAGGGGACGGAAACACCATACATTTT	CASSSGTGDGNTIHF
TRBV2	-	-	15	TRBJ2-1	TGTGCCAGCAGTGAAGACCAGCCCTCCTACAATGAGCAGTTCTTC	CASSEDQPSYNEQFF
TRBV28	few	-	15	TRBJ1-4	TGTGCCAGCAGTTTTCGACTTGGGCCGGGCGAAAAACTGTTTTTT	CASSFRLGPGEKLFF
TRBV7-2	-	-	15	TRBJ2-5	TGTGCCAGCAGCTTATTAGGAGGGAATCAAGAGACCCAGTACTTC	CASSLLGGNQETQYF
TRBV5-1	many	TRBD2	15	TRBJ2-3	TGTGCCAGCAGCCTGGCGGGGGGGCGCACAGATACGCAGTATTTT	CASSLAGGRTDTQYF
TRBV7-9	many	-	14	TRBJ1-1	TGTGCCAGCAGCTCTCAGGGGCCCAACACTGAAGCTTTCTTT	CASSSQGPNTEAFF
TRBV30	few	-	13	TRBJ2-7	TGTGCCTGGGAGGGACCCGACTCCTACGAGCAGTACTTC	CAWEGPDSYEQYF
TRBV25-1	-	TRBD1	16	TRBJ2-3	TGTGCCAGCAGTCACCCCCGGGACAGAAGCACAGATACGCAGTATTTT	CASSHPRDRSTDTQYF
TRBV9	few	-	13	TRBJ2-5	TGTGCCAGCAGCGCCGAGTGGGCGGAGACCCAGTACTTC	CASSAEWAETQYF
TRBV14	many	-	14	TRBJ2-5	TGTGCCAGCAGCCAAGAGAAGATCTTCGAGACCCAGTACTTC	CASSQEKIFETQYF
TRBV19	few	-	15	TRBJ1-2	TGTGCCAGTAGTACCGGAACGACAGGAAACTATGGCTACACCTTC	CASSTGTTGNYGYTF
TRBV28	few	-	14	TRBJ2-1	TGTGCCAGCAGTGAGACGGGAAACTACAATGAGCAGTTCTTC	CASSETGNYNEQFF